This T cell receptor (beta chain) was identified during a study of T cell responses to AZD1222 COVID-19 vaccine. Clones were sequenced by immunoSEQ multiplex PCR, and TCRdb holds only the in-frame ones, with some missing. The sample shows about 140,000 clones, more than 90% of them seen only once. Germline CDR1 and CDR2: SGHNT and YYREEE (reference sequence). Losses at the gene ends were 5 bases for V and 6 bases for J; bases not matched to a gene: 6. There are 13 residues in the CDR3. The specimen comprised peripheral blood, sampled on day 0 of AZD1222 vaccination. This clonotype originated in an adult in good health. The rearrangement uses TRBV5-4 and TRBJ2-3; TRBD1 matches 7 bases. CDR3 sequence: CASSRQGRDTQYF. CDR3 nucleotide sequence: TGTGCCAGCAGTCGACAGGGTCGGGATACGCAGTATTTT.